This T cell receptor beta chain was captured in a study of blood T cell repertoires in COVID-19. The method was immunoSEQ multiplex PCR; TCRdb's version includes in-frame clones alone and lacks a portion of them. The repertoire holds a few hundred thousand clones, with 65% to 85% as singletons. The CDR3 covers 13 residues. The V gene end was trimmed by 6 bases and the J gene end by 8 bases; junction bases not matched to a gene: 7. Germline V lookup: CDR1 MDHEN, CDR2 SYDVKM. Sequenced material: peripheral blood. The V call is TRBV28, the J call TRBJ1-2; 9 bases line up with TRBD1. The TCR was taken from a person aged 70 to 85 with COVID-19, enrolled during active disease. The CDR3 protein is CASSGTGLGGYTF. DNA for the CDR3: TGTGCCAGCAGCGGGACAGGGTTGGGAGGCTACACCTTC.